The subject of this entry is one T cell receptor (beta chain). Its antigen remains undetermined. Base qualities are missing; no much larger clone stands one base away. The data were taken from a study of T cell responses to AZD1222 COVID-19 vaccine (dated by TCRdb to the early 2020s). Regarding the study in general: AZD1222 recipients given second doses at about 4 weeks or at about 12 weeks were pooled, since spike-specific TCR depth and breadth were not found to differ between the two schedules. TCR sequencing was performed for roughly 250 trial participants, of whom around 210 were given two doses of AZD1222 and about 25 were given two doses of MenACWY control vaccine. Trial participants were enrolled by age into subgroups of 18-55, 56-69 and 70-plus years, and roughly 160, 29 and 62 TCR-sequenced participants, respectively, were included in these subgroups.

The CDR3 regions of human TCRbeta chains were analyzed by immunosequencing. Concerning the study's data processing: TCRs in the repertoires were compared against a reference library of SARS-CoV-2-specific TCRs that had been generated with the MIRA antigen-specificity platform. Breadth was defined as the fraction of unique TCRs that were SARS-CoV-2-associated, and depth was defined as the fraction of total T cells that were SARS-CoV-2-associated. Each spike-specific TCR was assigned to its reactive spike region and to a CD4 or CD8 class using the MIRA data. Log10-transformed breadth and depth values were compared by one-way ANOVA with Sidak's multiple comparisons tests. TCRdb obtained this table from immuneACCESS and retained in-frame rearrangements with V and J assigned. These tables miss some clones; where compared with another copy, unresolved V genes account for less than half of the shortfall, and the remainder is unexplained. That table is the source of V, J and clone size, and D and trimming were worked out from the DNA. A total of 140,000 to 150,000 clones appear in this sample, about 94% of them only once. The ten largest clones represent less than 4.5% of the sample.

The intended sense of this specimen's time point label: baseline before first vaccination. Vaccinee samples were obtained from the UK trials COV001 and COV002, which included a single-blind randomized controlled phase 2/3 trial of AZD1222 (ChAdOx1 nCoV-19) in healthy adults. Trial participant PBMC samples were collected at day 0 and day 28 after the second dose for TCRbeta chain sequencing. Broad study findings and their caveats: After two AZD1222 doses, spike-specific TCR breadth and depth were significantly higher than at day 0 and than in MenACWY recipients. Participants were mostly white British and included more females than males, and it was suggested by the authors that clonal diversity may have been underestimated. Vaccine-associated CD4 TCRs spanned the whole spike protein, with dominant responses in regions 160-218 and 743-854. Conclusions about previously exposed vaccinees are limited, since just a handful of AZD1222 recipients were seropositive for SARS-CoV-2 at baseline. Because no day 14 peak-response samples were available, the repertoires could be characterized only after the peak T cell response. The 56-69-year group was small, and its depth increase did not reach significance, likely because of low power. Reportedly, close to half of the unique spike-specific TCRs recognized epitopes lying outside the regions that are mutated in the B.1.351 and B.1.1.7 variants.

Trimmed from V: 2 bases; trimmed from J: 7 bases; junction bases lacking a gene match: 9. There are 15 amino acids in the CDR3, from cysteine to phenylalanine inclusive. Just the 45-base CDR3 DNA is kept, in frame starting at base 1. From a lookup of the germline V gene (reference sequence), CDR1 and CDR2 are SGHNT and YYREEE. This clonotype was sampled from an adult in good health. Sequencing was performed on peripheral blood, taken on day 0 of AZD1222 vaccination. The rearranged segments are TRBV5-4 and TRBJ2-1, and TRBD1 matches 7 of the central bases. The CDR3 here reads CASSLGGLGGNEQFF. In nucleotides, the sequence is TGTGCCAGCAGCTTAGGGGGCCTAGGGGGAAATGAGCAGTTCTTC.